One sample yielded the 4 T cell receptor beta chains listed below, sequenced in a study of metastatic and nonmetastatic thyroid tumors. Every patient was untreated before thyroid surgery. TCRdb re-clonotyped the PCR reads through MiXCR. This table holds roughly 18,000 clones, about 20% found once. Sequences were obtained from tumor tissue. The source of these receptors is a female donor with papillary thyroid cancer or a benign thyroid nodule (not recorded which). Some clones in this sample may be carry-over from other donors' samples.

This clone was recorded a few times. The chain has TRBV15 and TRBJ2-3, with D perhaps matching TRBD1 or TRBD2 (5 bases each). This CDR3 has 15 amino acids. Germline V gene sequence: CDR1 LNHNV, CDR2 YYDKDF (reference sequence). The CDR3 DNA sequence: TGTAACACCAGCCCGGGACCACCGTTCACAGATACGCAGTATTTT. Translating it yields CNTSPGPPFTDTQYF.

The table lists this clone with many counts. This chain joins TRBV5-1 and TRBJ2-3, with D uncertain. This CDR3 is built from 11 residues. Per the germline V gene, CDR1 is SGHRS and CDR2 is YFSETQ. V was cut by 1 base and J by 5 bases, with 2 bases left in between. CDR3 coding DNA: TGCGCCAGCAGCTTGCAAGATACGCAGTATTTT. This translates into CASSLQDTQYF.

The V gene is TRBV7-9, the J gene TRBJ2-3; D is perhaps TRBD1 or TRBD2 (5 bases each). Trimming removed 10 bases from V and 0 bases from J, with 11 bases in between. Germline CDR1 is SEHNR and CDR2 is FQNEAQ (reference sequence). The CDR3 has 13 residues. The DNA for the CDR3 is TGTGCCACCCGGGACGGGAGCACAGATACGCAGTATTTT. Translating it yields CATRDGSTDTQYF.

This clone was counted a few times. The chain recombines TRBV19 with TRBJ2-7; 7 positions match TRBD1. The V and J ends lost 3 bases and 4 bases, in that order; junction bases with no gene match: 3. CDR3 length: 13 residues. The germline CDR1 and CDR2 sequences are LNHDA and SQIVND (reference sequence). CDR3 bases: TGTGCCAGTAGTATTGGACAGGATTACGAGCAGTACTTC. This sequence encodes CASSIGQDYEQYF.